A single sample is the source of the 5 T cell receptor beta chains below, sequenced in a study of blood T cell repertoires in COVID-19. TCRdb's copy holds only in-frame clones and misses some; the assay was immunoSEQ multiplex PCR. The table has tens of thousands of clones, approximately 90% seen once. Specimen: peripheral blood. The source of these receptors is an elderly woman with acute or convalescent COVID-19.

The chain recombines TRBV6-6 with TRBJ2-5, with D perhaps matching TRBD1 (6 bases). The germline V gene has CDR1 MNHNY and CDR2 SVGAGI (reference sequence). The CDR3 totals 15 residues. V gave up 0 bases and J gave up 5 bases, with 13 bases separating them. The CDR3 nucleotides are TGTGCCAGCAGTTACTCGGCAGGGGTCGGGGAGACCCAGTACTTC. Encoded protein: CASSYSAGVGETQYF.

The chain has TRBV3-1 (or the pseudogene TRBV3-2) and TRBJ1-4; 7 nucleotides line up with TRBD1. From germline, CDR1 is LGHDT and CDR2 YNNKEL (reference sequence). This CDR3 spans 14 amino acids. V gave up 5 bases and J gave up 3 bases; unmatched junction bases: 3. CDR3 nucleotides: TGTGCCAGCAGCAACAGGGGACCTAATGAAAAACTGTTTTTT. Encoded protein: CASSNRGPNEKLFF.

The gene calls are TRBV7-2 and TRBJ1-6; 8 bases map to TRBD1. CDR3 length equals 14 residues. After removal of 6 bases from V and 8 bases from J, the junction contained 6 bases not matched to a gene. In germline, CDR1 is SGHTA, CDR2 FQGNSA. The chain's CDR3 is CASSRTGSDSPLHF. The CDR3 coding sequence is TGTGCCAGCAGTCGGACAGGGTCGGATTCACCCCTCCACTTT. Full variable domain (rest looked up from reference TRBV7-2 and TRBJ1-6): GAGVSQSPSNKVTEKGKDVELRCDPISGHTALYWYRQSLGQGLEFLIYFQGNSAPDKSGLPSDRFSAERTGGSVSTLTIQRTQQEDSAVYLCASSRTGSDSPLHFGNGTRLTVT.

This chain's CDR3 is CASSYSGRRSGTEAFF. DNA of the CDR3: TGTGCCAGCAGTTACTCAGGCAGGAGGAGTGGCACTGAAGCTTTCTTT. This chain uses TRBV6-5 with TRBJ1-1; D remains unclear. V was pared by 0 bases and J by 4 bases, with 15 bases between. The CDR3 sequence is 16 residues long. CDR1 is MNHEY, CDR2 SVGAGI, per germline.

The V and J genes are TRBV10-1 and TRBJ2-3, with D tentatively TRBD2 (5 bases). Germline CDR1 WNHNN, CDR2 SYGVQD (reference sequence). The CDR3 spans 16 residues. V gave up 3 bases and J gave up 1 base, with 14 bases separating them. CDR3 sequence reads: CASSELSRECTDTQYF. CDR3 DNA sequence: TGCGCCAGCAGTGAATTGTCGAGGGAGTGCACAGATACGCAGTATTTT.